Presented here are 3 T cell receptor beta chains from one specimen sequenced in a study of T cell repertoires in cytomegalovirus infection. In TCRdb, the reads were re-called with MiXCR into one record per CDR3 protein. Among roughly 700,000 distinct CDR3 sequences listed, around a third were seen once. No antigen has been identified for these receptors. The sequenced sample was cultured PBMCs, obtained from culture after CMV antigen stimulation. The receptors shown here come from a human donor in good health (CMV status not recorded). Some clones in this sample may be carry-over from other donors' samples.

Only a few counts were recorded for this clonotype. The chain joins TRBV7-9 to TRBJ2-1, with TRBD1 as a possible D gene (5 bases). Trimming took 5 bases from V and 6 from J, leaving 11 bases between them. Looked up from germline, CDR1 is SEHNR and CDR2 is FQNEAQ (reference sequence). The CDR3 is 13 residues long. The CDR3 is CASSPSQGNEQFF. The CDR3, as DNA: TGTGCCAGCAGCCCGTCCCAGGGCAATGAGCAGTTCTTC. Full variable domain (rest looked up from reference TRBV7-9 and TRBJ2-1): DTGVSQNPRHKITKRGQNVTFRCDPISEHNRLYWYRQTLGQGPEFLTYFQNEAQLEKSRLLSDRFSAERPKGSFSTLEIQRTEQGDSAMYLCASSPSQGNEQFFGPGTRLTVL.

This clonotype was found a few times. The chain employs TRBV12-3 or TRBV12-4 and TRBJ2-7, with 12 nucleotides matching TRBD2. The CDR3 runs to 15 residues. The V gene end was trimmed by 6 bases and the J gene end by 7 bases; junction bases not matched to a gene: 10. The CDR3 coding sequence is TGTGCCAGCAGCCCCCGACTAGCGGGAGTAGAGGAGCAGTACTTC. Translating it yields CASSPRLAGVEEQYF.

V and J are TRBV4-1 and TRBJ1-1, with TRBD1 as a possible D gene (6 bases). The CDR3 covers 16 residues. CDR1 and CDR2 from the germline V gene are MGHRA and YSYEKL. The V end lost 2 bases, the J end lost 0 bases, and 13 bases lay between the germline ends. CDR3 DNA: TGCGCCAGCAGCCAACTTTTGCAGGGGTTGAACACTGAAGCTTTCTTT. Amino acid sequence: CASSQLLQGLNTEAFF.